One and the same sample provided the 9 T cell receptor beta chains below, sequenced in a study of shared clonotypes between healthy human individuals. Measured with immunoSEQ multiplex PCR; TCRdb has only the in-frame clones, and not every one. Of a few hundred thousand clones in the sample, roughly 84% were seen once. The sample consisted of memory CD8+ T cells sorted from blood. Indicated subset: CD45RO+ cells pooled with CCR7-negative TemRA cells. All receptors come from a man aged 18 to 30 in good health.

The J gene is TRBJ2-3, the V gene TRBV4-3, with 13 bases lining up with TRBD2. V gave up 0 bases and J gave up 4 bases; unmatched junction bases: 13. Looked up from germline, CDR1 is LGHNA and CDR2 is YSLEER. The CDR3 is made up of 20 amino acids. The CDR3 region has the DNA TGCGCCAGCAGCCAAGATGGGGGACTAGCGGGAACTAAGGTGTCAGATACGCAGTATTTT. Amino acid sequence: CASSQDGGLAGTKVSDTQYF.

The chain uses TRBV28 and TRBJ2-7; no firm D call. The CDR3 length is 16 residues. The germline V gene has CDR1 MDHEN and CDR2 SYDVKM. V lost 0 bases, J lost 6 bases, and 18 bases lay in between. CDR3 nucleotide sequence: TGTGCCAGCAGTTTATGCCCCATCGAAATAGACTGCGAGCAGTACTTC. This encodes CASSLCPIEIDCEQYF.

V is TRBV9 and J is TRBJ2-3; 7 bases map to TRBD1. There are 13 residues in the CDR3. The germline gives CDR1 SGDLS, CDR2 YYNGEE. V lost 5 bases and J lost 1; bases outside the gene matches: 1. The DNA of the CDR3 is TGTGCCAGCAGGGGGACAGGCACAGATACGCAGTATTTT. Its translation is CASRGTGTDTQYF.

The chain uses TRBV4-3 and TRBJ2-1; D is unresolved. This CDR3 has 15 amino acids. Trimming left V 1 base short and J 0 bases short, with 7 bases between. Germline lookup yields CDR1 LGHNA and CDR2 YSLEER. CDR3 nucleotides: TGCGCCAGCAGCCAAGGGCTCAACTCCTACAATGAGCAGTTCTTC. Its protein product is CASSQGLNSYNEQFF.

This chain joins TRBV7-9 and TRBJ2-1, with D perhaps matching TRBD2 (6 bases). Germline-derived CDR1 and CDR2 are SEHNR and FQNEAQ (reference sequence). The CDR3 has 15 residues. The ends were cut back, 5 bases at V and 6 bases at J, with 17 bases in the middle. As DNA, the CDR3 is TGTGCCAGCAGCCCAGTCGGGGTGGGAGGCAATGAGCAGTTCTTC. Its protein product is CASSPVGVGGNEQFF.

V is TRBV7-8 and J is TRBJ2-1, with D tentatively TRBD2 (5 bases). With 2 bases removed from V and 12 bases from J, the gap between germline ends came to 20 bases. Germline V gives CDR1 SGHVS, CDR2 FQNEAQ. This CDR3 contains 15 residues. The CDR3: CASSLWAGLTGRQFF. The CDR3 coding sequence is TGTGCCAGCAGCTTATGGGCGGGCCTGACCGGTCGGCAGTTCTTC. Supplemented by reference TRBV7-8 and TRBJ2-1, the full variable domain reads GAGVSQSPRYKVAKRGQDVALRCDPISGHVSLFWYQQALGQGPEFLTYFQNEAQLDKSGLPSDRFFAERPEGSVSTLKIQRTQQEDSAVYLCASSLWAGLTGRQFFGPGTRLTVL.

The J gene is TRBJ2-7, the V gene TRBV13; possible D gene TRBD2, 5 bases. The CDR3 is 13 amino acids. The V end was cut by 1 base, the J end by 6 bases, with 10 bases between. The germline V gene encodes CDR1 PRHDT and CDR2 FYEKMQ (reference sequence). The CDR3 nucleotides are TGTGCCAGCAGCTTAGCGGAAAGCGGCGAGCAGTACTTC. Translating it yields CASSLAESGEQYF. The complete variable domain, with remaining parts taken from reference TRBV13 and TRBJ2-7, reads AAGVIQSPRHLIKEKRETATLKCYPIPRHDTVYWYQQGPGQDPQFLISFYEKMQSDKGSIPDRFSAQQFSDYHSELNMSSLELGDSALYFCASSLAESGEQYFGPGTRLTVT.

V and J are TRBV18 and TRBJ2-7; 7 bases line up with TRBD1. CDR3 length: 16 residues. Looked up from germline, CDR1 is KGHSH and CDR2 is LQKENI. V lost 3 bases and J lost 1; bases outside the gene matches: 9. CDR3 residues: CASSPRDRVRSYEQYF. The CDR3 coding sequence is TGTGCCAGCTCACCCCGAGACAGGGTTCGTTCCTACGAGCAGTACTTC.

The chain couples TRBV7-2 to TRBJ2-2, with TRBD2 identical over 12 bases. The CDR3 is made up of 17 amino acids. The V segment lost 2 bases and the J segment 7 bases; nucleotides outside the gene matches: 8. Germline CDR1 is SGHTA and CDR2 is FQGNSA. The CDR3 spells CASSLSLAGGPGGELFF. The CDR3 DNA reads as TGTGCCAGCAGCTTAAGTCTAGCGGGAGGGCCTGGCGGGGAGCTGTTTTTT.